This entry features one T cell receptor beta chain sequence. The antigen it recognizes is unknown. No base quality information exists; no much larger clone differs at one position. The record originates from a study of CD8 T cells in Susac syndrome (dated by TCRdb to between 2019 and 2020). With respect to the entire study: The study used repertoire sequencing to test whether antigen drove CD8+ T cell activation and differentiation in Susac syndrome. The study compared CD8+ T cell repertoire clonality among 12 healthy donors, some 14 Susac syndrome patients and about 16 multiple sclerosis patients.

High-throughput TCR beta sequencing profiled peripheral blood CD8+ and CD4+ T cells from healthy donors, Susac syndrome patients and multiple sclerosis patients. Treatment-naive patients with stable or active relapsing-remitting disease fulfilling revised McDonald criteria were used as multiple sclerosis controls. Bulk CD8+ and CD4+ T cells were purified magnetically by negative isolation, whereas CD8+ TEMRA cells were enriched by FACS. Blood was drawn into EDTA tubes, processed within 24 hours, and PBMCs were isolated by density gradient centrifugation. PBMCs intended for TCR sequencing were cryopreserved in liquid nitrogen and were subsequently thawed in a 37 degrees C water bath. The sorted or isolated CD4+, CD8+ and CD8+ TEMRA cells had a purity of 90% or higher. The research as a whole found: The number of individuals in the TCR sequencing and HLA analysis was acknowledged as relatively small.

RNA was extracted with the RNeasy kit and roughly 0.45 to 1 ug was reverse transcribed using random hexamers. The immunoSEQ multiplex PCR assay, covering 54 Vbeta and 13 Jbeta segments, was used to amplify TCR beta CDR3 regions. To correct PCR amplification bias, a synthetic template baseline was used for both primer optimization and computational correction. The study's processing was this. Only productive sequences were kept, with reads annotated to V, D and J genes according to IMGT and analyzed in immunoSEQ Analyzer. To calculate clonality, Shannon entropy was normalized by log2 of the number of productive unique sequences and then subtracted from one. For each patient and control, public and private clones were evaluated within the 100 most prevalent clones. Clones were defined as Susac-specific if absent from the healthy and MS cohorts, from under 1,200 published viral clones and from other ImmuneACCESS disease sequences. TCRdb itself trimmed the public reads at Q25 with fastp, ran MiXCR and retained productive beta chains. Duplicate CDR3 protein sequences are folded into a single record with the most common DNA and genes. TCRdb, rather than the study authors, made the V and J calls. This sample comprises about 150,000 distinct CDR3 sequences, roughly 94% of them detected only once. The ten largest make up roughly 0.21% of the sample.

The source of this sequence is a human donor with multiple sclerosis. Sequenced: CD8+ T cells from PBMCs.

The CDR3 corresponds to CASSQSGPADTQYF. The DNA is as follows: TGCGCCAGCAGCCAATCGGGACCGGCCGATACGCAGTATTTT. Rearrangement joined TRBV4-3 to TRBJ2-3, with the D call tentatively TRBD1 or TRBD2, each fitting 5 bases. The germline V gene encodes CDR1 LGHNA and CDR2 YSLEER. V loses 2 bases, J loses 6 bases, and the germline ends lie 12 bases apart. Counted from cysteine to phenylalanine, this CDR3 has 14 amino acids. Only the CDR3 region is kept as DNA, spanning 42 bases read in frame from base 1.